The 3 T cell receptor beta chains listed next were all sequenced from one sample in a study of T-cell reconstitution after alpha-beta-depleted transplantation in children. Library preparation (for TCRbeta) was performed with unique molecular identifiers. TCRdb reprocessed the PCR reads via MiXCR and lists one record per CDR3 protein. The sample records about 360,000 distinct CDR3 sequences, about 14% being singletons. The sample in question was PBMCs, obtained from the stem cell graft. All receptors come from a human donor who donated a stem cell graft to a child with Fanconi anemia.

This clonotype came up a few times. This chain connects TRBV20-1 to TRBJ2-4; TRBD1 agrees at 8 bases. Germline V lookup: CDR1 DFQATT, CDR2 SNEGSKA (reference sequence). Trimming cost V 0 bases and J 1 base; bases outside gene matches: 5. CDR3 length: 16 amino acids. For the CDR3, the DNA is TGCAGTGCTAGAGATTCAGGGGGCCCGGCCAAAAACATTCAGTACTTC. This translates into CSARDSGGPAKNIQYF.

This clonotype has only a few counts. This chain joins TRBV6-1 and TRBJ2-1; a weak D match, TRBD2 (5 bases). Germline assignment: CDR1 MNHNS and CDR2 SASEGT. Between the trimmed V and J ends, which lost 5 bases and 9 bases, there was a span of 17 bases. CDR3 length: 14 residues. Here the CDR3 DNA reads TGTGCCAGCAGTCATAAGACGGGATCCAGTGAGCAGTTCTTC. Its translation is CASSHKTGSSEQFF.

In its sample, this clonotype was seen many times. The chain links TRBV6-5 to TRBJ1-2; D uncertain. Trimming left V 6 bases short and J 6 bases short, with 17 bases between. The CDR3 extends over 14 amino acids. Germline V CDR1 and CDR2: MNHEY, SVGAGI. The CDR3 sequence: CASSRRDRADGYTF. CDR3 DNA: TGTGCCAGCAGCCGAAGGGATCGGGCGGATGGCTACACCTTC.